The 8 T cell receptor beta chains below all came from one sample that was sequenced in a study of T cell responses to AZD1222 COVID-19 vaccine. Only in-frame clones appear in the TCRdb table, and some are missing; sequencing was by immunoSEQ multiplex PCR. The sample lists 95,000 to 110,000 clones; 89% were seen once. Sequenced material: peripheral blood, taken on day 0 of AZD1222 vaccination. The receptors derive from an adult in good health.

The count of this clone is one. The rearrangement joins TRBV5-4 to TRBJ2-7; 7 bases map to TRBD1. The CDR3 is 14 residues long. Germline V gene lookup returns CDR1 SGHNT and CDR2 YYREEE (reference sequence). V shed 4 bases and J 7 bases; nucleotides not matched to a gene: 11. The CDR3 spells CASSLGDRRKEQYF. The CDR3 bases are TGTGCCAGCAGCCTGGGGGACAGACGAAAAGAGCAGTACTTC. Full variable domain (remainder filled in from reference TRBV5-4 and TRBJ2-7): ETGVTQSPTHLIKTRGQQVTLRCSSQSGHNTVSWYQQALGQGPQFIFQYYREEENGRGNFPPRFSGLQFPNYSSELNVNALELDDSALYLCASSLGDRRKEQYFGPGTRLTVT.

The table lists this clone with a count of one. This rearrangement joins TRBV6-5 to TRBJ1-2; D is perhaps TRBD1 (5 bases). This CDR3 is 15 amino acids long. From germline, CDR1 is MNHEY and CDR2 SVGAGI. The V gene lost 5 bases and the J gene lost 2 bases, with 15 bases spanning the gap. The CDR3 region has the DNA TGTGCCAGCAGTCAGGGACCGCCCAACAACTATGGCTACACCTTC. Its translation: CASSQGPPNNYGYTF.

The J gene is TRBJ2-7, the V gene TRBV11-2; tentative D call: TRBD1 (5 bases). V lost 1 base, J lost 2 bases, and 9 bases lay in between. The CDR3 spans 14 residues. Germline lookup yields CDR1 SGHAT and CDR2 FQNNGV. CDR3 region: CASSLGQGPYEQYF. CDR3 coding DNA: TGTGCCAGCAGCTTAGGGCAGGGTCCCTACGAGCAGTACTTC.

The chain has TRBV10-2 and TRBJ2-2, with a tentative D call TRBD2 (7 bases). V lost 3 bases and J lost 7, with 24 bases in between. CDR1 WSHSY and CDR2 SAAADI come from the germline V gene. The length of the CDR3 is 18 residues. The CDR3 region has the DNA TGCGCCAGCAGTGAAAGAGGGGGGGGCGCCGTTATAGGCGGGGAGCTGTTTTTT. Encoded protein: CASSERGGGAVIGGELFF.

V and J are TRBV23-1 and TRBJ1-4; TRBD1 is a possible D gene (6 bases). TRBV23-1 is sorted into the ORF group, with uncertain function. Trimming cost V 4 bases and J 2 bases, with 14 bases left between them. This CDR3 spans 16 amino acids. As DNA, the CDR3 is TGCGCCAGCAGTCTCAGGGGTTATCGCACTAATGAAAAACTGTTTTTT. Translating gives CASSLRGYRTNEKLFF.

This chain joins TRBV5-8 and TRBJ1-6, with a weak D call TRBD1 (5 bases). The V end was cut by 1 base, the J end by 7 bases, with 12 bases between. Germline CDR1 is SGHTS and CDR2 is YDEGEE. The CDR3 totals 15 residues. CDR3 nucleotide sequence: TGTGCCAGCAGCTTGTTCTTGGACACCAATTCACCCCTCCACTTT. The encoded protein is CASSLFLDTNSPLHF.

The CDR3 nucleotides are TGTGCCAGCAGTTCCGAGGACAGCTCTCCTGGCTACACCTTC. Amino acids: CASSSEDSSPGYTF. This chain connects TRBV28 to TRBJ1-2; weak D call: TRBD1 (6 bases). Trimming left V 4 bases short and J 7 bases short, with 16 bases between. This CDR3 has 14 residues. The germline gives CDR1 MDHEN, CDR2 SYDVKM.

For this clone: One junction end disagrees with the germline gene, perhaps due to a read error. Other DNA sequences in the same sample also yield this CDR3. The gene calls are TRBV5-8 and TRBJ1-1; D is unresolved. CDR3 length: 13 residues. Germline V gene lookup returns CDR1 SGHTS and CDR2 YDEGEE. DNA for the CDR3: TGTGCTAGCAGCTTCCTACCGAGCACTGAAGCTTTCTTT. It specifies CASSFLPSTEAFF.